The 5 T cell receptor beta chains below all came from one sample that was sequenced in a study of T cell responses to AZD1222 COVID-19 vaccine. Generated by immunoSEQ multiplex PCR, the TCRdb table keeps only in-frame clones and is missing some. The sample lists around 140,000 clones, about 93% occurring once. The specimen comprised peripheral blood, sampled on day 0 of AZD1222 vaccination. These TCRs come from an adult in good health.

V is TRBV27 and J is TRBJ1-2, with D perhaps TRBD1 (5 bases). Trimming removed 4 bases from V and 6 bases from J, with 9 bases in between. This CDR3 has 12 residues. Per germline, CDR1 MNHEY and CDR2 SMNVEV (reference sequence). The CDR3 spells CASSSGVDGYTF. In nucleotides, the CDR3 is TGTGCCAGCAGTTCGGGGGTTGATGGCTACACCTTC.

The chain carries TRBV5-6 and TRBJ2-1; TRBD2 agrees at 7 bases. Germline V gene data show CDR1 as SGHDT and CDR2 as YYEEEE. The CDR3 length is 14 residues. Trimming cost V 2 bases and J 4 bases; bases outside gene matches: 3. The CDR3 nucleotides are TGTGCCAGCAGCTTAGTTAGCGGGTACAATGAGCAGTTCTTC. Its translation is CASSLVSGYNEQFF.

The gene calls are TRBV5-5 and TRBJ1-1; D remains unclear. Germline loops: CDR1 SGHKS, CDR2 YYEKEE (reference sequence). The CDR3 totals 13 residues. The V gene lost 7 bases and the J gene lost 3 bases, with 13 bases spanning the gap. The CDR3 region has the DNA TGTGCCAGCGGCCTAGGTAGGGACACTGAAGCTTTCTTT. As protein: CASGLGRDTEAFF.

The chain carries TRBV4-1 and TRBJ1-2, with D possibly TRBD1 on 5 matching bases. The CDR3 is 13 residues long. Per germline, CDR1 MGHRA and CDR2 YSYEKL. The ends were cut back, 1 base at V and 5 bases at J, with 8 bases in the middle. This chain's CDR3 is CASSQAQGYGYTF. The CDR3 DNA sequence: TGCGCCAGCAGCCAAGCTCAGGGATATGGCTACACCTTC.

CDR3: CASSWGEYQETQYF. CDR3 coding DNA: TGTGCCAGCAGCTGGGGAGAGTACCAAGAGACCCAGTACTTC. This chain joins TRBV7-9 and TRBJ2-5; the D gene is possibly TRBD2 (5 bases). The germline CDR1 and CDR2 sequences are SEHNR and FQNEAQ (reference sequence). The CDR3 loop spans 14 amino acids. V lost 4 bases and J 0 bases, leaving 9 bases between the germline ends. The complete variable domain, with remaining parts taken from reference TRBV7-9 and TRBJ2-5, reads DTGVSQNPRHKITKRGQNVTFRCDPISEHNRLYWYRQTLGQGPEFLTYFQNEAQLEKSRLLSDRFSAERPKGSFSTLEIQRTEQGDSAMYLCASSWGEYQETQYFGPGTRLLVL.